A single sample gave rise to the 27 T cell receptor beta chains below, sequenced in a study of regulatory T cells in long-lasting Graves disease. The time point: newly diagnosed GD, antithyroid drugs for less than 3 months. RNA from PBMCs was the source of the TCR library. The TCR beta library used iRepertoire HTBI primers with Arm-PCR amplification of CDR3. TCRdb re-derived calls from the multiplex PCR reads in MiXCR, one entry per CDR3 protein. Of hundreds of thousands of distinct CDR3 sequences in the sample, about 16% are singletons; the top ten hold 22%. Sample: peripheral blood mononuclear cells (PBMCs), taken at new diagnosis, from a patient treated with antithyroid drugs. The source is a female donor with Graves disease.

This clonotype was observed at least ten times. V usage is TRBV5-1 and J usage is TRBJ2-3; the match to TRBD2 covers 12 bases. This CDR3 contains 16 residues. Germline-derived CDR1 and CDR2 are SGHRS and YFSETQ. V shed 4 bases, J shed 2 bases, and the junction held 5 bases outside the gene matches. CDR3 sequence reads: CASSPTSGGPTDTQYF. CDR3 nucleotides: TGCGCCAGCAGCCCGACTAGCGGGGGTCCCACAGATACGCAGTATTTT.

The chain links TRBV5-1 to TRBJ1-2, with 9 bases matching TRBD1. The CDR3 runs 15 residues. Germline assignment: CDR1 SGHRS and CDR2 YFSETQ. V shed 5 bases and J 3 bases; nucleotides not matched to a gene: 8. This chain's CDR3 is CASSFRDRDYYGYTF. CDR3 nucleotides: TGCGCCAGCAGTTTCCGGGACAGGGACTACTATGGCTACACCTTC. Variable domain in full (rest from reference TRBV5-1 and TRBJ1-2): KAGVTQTPRYLIKTRGQQVTLSCSPISGHRSVSWYQQTPGQGLQFLFEYFSETQRNKGNFPGRFSGRQFSNSRSEMNVSTLELGDSALYLCASSFRDRDYYGYTFGSGTRLTVV.

This clonotype was seen a handful of times. The chain is built from TRBV27 and TRBJ2-7, with TRBD2 matching over 8 bases. This CDR3 comprises 15 residues. J lost 3 bases, V lost 3 bases, and 7 bases had no gene match. Germline CDR1 reads MNHEY; CDR2 reads SMNVEV (reference sequence). CDR3 residues: CASSFSTSEVYEQYF. The DNA for the CDR3 is TGTGCCAGCAGTTTTTCGACTAGCGAGGTCTACGAGCAGTACTTC.

This rearrangement joins TRBV3-1 to TRBJ2-7; D is undetermined. The V and J ends lost 4 bases and 0 bases respectively, with 10 bases between them. Germline values: CDR1 LGHDT, CDR2 YNNKEL (reference sequence). The CDR3 is made up of 14 amino acids. The CDR3 region has the DNA TGTGCCAGCAGCCCTTCCCACAACTCCTACGAGCAGTACTTC. The encoded protein is CASSPSHNSYEQYF.

This clonotype was observed many times. The chain carries TRBV4-2 and TRBJ1-6; 12 bases are shared with TRBD1. V trimming: 4 bases; J trimming: 7 bases; junction bases outside the gene matches: 8. Germline lookup yields CDR1 LGHNA and CDR2 YNFKEQ. This CDR3 comprises 17 residues. CDR3 nucleotides: TGTGCCAGCAGCCGACCGGGACAGGGGGCGAGAAATTCACCCCTCCACTTT. Translating it yields CASSRPGQGARNSPLHF.

This clonotype was counted ten times or more. The chain carries TRBV6-1 and TRBJ1-1; D is unresolved. The CDR3 length is 15 residues. The germline V gene has CDR1 MNHNS and CDR2 SASEGT. V was clipped by 3 bases and J by 1 base, with 12 bases between them. The chain's CDR3 is CASSDHRTGNTEAFF. In DNA, the CDR3 is TGTGCCAGCAGTGACCACCGGACGGGGAACACTGAAGCTTTCTTT.

This clonotype was picked up many times. The chain combines TRBV5-1 with TRBJ2-1; no clear D gene. V gave up 0 bases and J gave up 7 bases, with 14 bases separating them. The CDR3 runs 15 residues. Per the germline V gene, CDR1 is SGHRS and CDR2 is YFSETQ. The CDR3 nucleotides read TGCGCCAGCAGCTTGGGACTCCTCAATAGAAATGAGCAGTTCTTC. It is translated as CASSLGLLNRNEQFF. Full variable domain (rest looked up from reference TRBV5-1 and TRBJ2-1): KAGVTQTPRYLIKTRGQQVTLSCSPISGHRSVSWYQQTPGQGLQFLFEYFSETQRNKGNFPGRFSGRQFSNSRSEMNVSTLELGDSALYLCASSLGLLNRNEQFFGPGTRLTVL.

As concerns this clonotype: A much larger clone is a single base away; this may be a read error. This chain uses TRBV29-1 with TRBJ2-1, with 8 bases identical to TRBD2. The CDR3 spans 14 residues. CDR1 is SQVTM and CDR2 is ANQGSEA in the germline V gene. The CDR3 DNA follows: TGCAGCGTTGACAGCGGGAGCTCCTACGATGAGCAGTTCTTC. It yields the protein CSVDSGSSYDEQFF.

This clonotype was detected only a few times. The germline gene is not matched at one end of the junction; a read error may be the cause. The genes are TRBV6-1 and TRBJ2-1; D uncertain. This CDR3 is built from 12 residues. Germline loops: CDR1 MNHNS, CDR2 SASEGT. CDR3: CMTVSSCNEQFF. The DNA of the CDR3 is TGTATGACGGTGAGCTCCTGCAATGAGCAGTTCTTC.

The chain combines TRBV19 with TRBJ1-6, with D possibly TRBD1 on 5 matching bases. CDR3 length: 15 amino acids. Germline CDR1 and CDR2: LNHDA and SQIVND (reference sequence). V was clipped by 6 bases and J by 7 bases, with 16 bases between them. For the CDR3, the DNA is TGTGCCAGTAGGCCCAGAGGGGCCTCGAATTCACCCCTCCACTTT. Protein: CASRPRGASNSPLHF.

The rearrangement uses TRBV7-2 and TRBJ2-1; D remains unclear. CDR3 length equals 12 residues. The germline V and J ends were trimmed by 5 bases and 7 bases, with 9 bases remaining between them. The germline V gene has CDR1 SGHTA and CDR2 FQGNSA. The CDR3 loop reads CASSHYSNEQFF. In DNA, the CDR3 is TGTGCCAGCAGCCATTATTCGAATGAGCAGTTCTTC.

The chain joins TRBV27 to TRBJ2-1; D gene unclear. The V end lost 6 bases, the J end lost 1 base, and 7 bases lay between the germline ends. Germline CDR1 is MNHEY and CDR2 is SMNVEV (reference sequence). The CDR3 loop spans 13 amino acids. CDR3 amino acids: CASRTPSYNEQFF. The CDR3 coding sequence is TGTGCCAGCAGAACCCCTTCCTACAATGAGCAGTTCTTC.

This clonotype has ten or more counts. V and J are TRBV24-1 and TRBJ2-2; 11 nucleotides line up with TRBD2. Germline V gives CDR1 KGHDR, CDR2 SFDVKD. Trimming cost V 0 bases and J 0 bases; bases outside gene matches: 5. CDR3 length equals 19 residues. In nucleotides, the CDR3 is TGTGCCACCAGTGATTTGTCCGTAGCGGGAGGGCCGAACACCGGGGAGCTGTTTTTT. This sequence encodes CATSDLSVAGGPNTGELFF.

This clonotype was recorded at least ten times. The genes are TRBV12-3 or TRBV12-4 and TRBJ2-5, with D maybe TRBD1 (5 bases). V was cut by 0 bases and J by 4 bases, with 9 bases left in between. The CDR3 has 14 residues. CDR3 loop: CASSLASRGETQYF. The CDR3 DNA sequence: TGTGCCAGCAGTTTAGCGTCTAGGGGAGAGACCCAGTACTTC.

This clonotype was picked up many times. The chain links TRBV15 to TRBJ2-5; 13 positions match TRBD2. Germline V gene data show CDR1 as LNHNV and CDR2 as YYDKDF (reference sequence). The junction had 12 bases not matched to a gene; V was cut back by 3 bases and J by 5 bases. The length of the CDR3 is 18 residues. The CDR3 loop is CATSRKGTSGGAMETQYF. DNA of the CDR3: TGTGCCACCAGCAGGAAGGGAACTAGCGGGGGGGCCATGGAGACCCAGTACTTC.

This clonotype turned up a few times. The genes are TRBV12-3 or TRBV12-4 and TRBJ1-2; D gene ambiguous. Trimming removed 6 bases at V and 8 bases at J, with 16 bases between. This CDR3 spans 13 amino acids. The CDR3 sequence: CASSLSAEGGYTF. Here the CDR3 DNA reads TGTGCCAGCAGCTTAAGCGCCGAGGGAGGCTACACCTTC.

Many counts were recorded for this clonotype. V usage is TRBV29-1 and J usage is TRBJ1-2, with D hard to call. From germline, CDR1 is SQVTM and CDR2 ANQGSEA. The CDR3 contains 16 residues. V was clipped by 0 bases and J by 0 bases, with 14 bases between them. CDR3 in amino acids: CSVEDYPDVANYGYTF. The CDR3 DNA reads TGCAGCGTTGAAGATTATCCGGACGTAGCTAACTATGGCTACACCTTC.

Ten or more counts support this clonotype. This sequence joins TRBV29-1 and TRBJ1-1; 10 bases are shared with TRBD1. With 7 bases clipped from V and 0 bases from J, the junction kept 2 bases outside the gene matches. CDR3 length: 13 residues. CDR1 SQVTM and CDR2 ANQGSEA come from the germline V gene. Written as DNA, the CDR3 is TGCAGCGCGGACAGGGGGATGAACACTGAAGCTTTCTTT. Its protein is CSADRGMNTEAFF.

There are many counts of this clonotype. The V call is TRBV4-1, the J call TRBJ1-1, with D hard to call. Germline loops: CDR1 MGHRA, CDR2 YSYEKL. CDR3 size: 15 residues. V lost 3 bases and J 4 bases, leaving 15 bases between the germline ends. The CDR3 bases are TGCGCCAGCAGCCATGGTATGGATGGAGCCACTGAAGCTTTCTTT. Amino acids: CASSHGMDGATEAFF.

Of note for this clonotype: A much larger clone lies one base from this, so it may be a read error. CDR3 loop: CASSLGDNPTYEQYF. CDR3 in DNA: TGTGCCAGCAGCTTAGGGGACAACCCCACCTACGAGCAGTACTTC. The chain uses TRBV7-2 and TRBJ2-7; perhaps TRBD1 as D (6 bases). V lost 1 base to trimming and J lost 2 bases, with 12 bases between them. The CDR3 has 15 residues. Germline V gene lookup returns CDR1 SGHTA and CDR2 FQGNSA.

In its sample, this clonotype was seen many times. This sequence joins TRBV12-3 or TRBV12-4 and TRBJ2-7; 10 nucleotides agree with TRBD2. The V and J ends lost 5 bases and 0 bases, in that order; junction bases with no gene match: 7. CDR3 length equals 16 residues. The CDR3 region is CASSPLAGGFSYEQYF. The DNA for the CDR3 is TGTGCCAGCAGTCCCTTAGCGGGAGGATTCTCCTACGAGCAGTACTTC.

In the case of this clonotype: This could be a read error, since a much larger clone is one nucleotide away. The chain recombines TRBV29-1 with TRBJ2-5, with 9 nucleotides matching TRBD2. The germline CDR1 and CDR2 sequences are SQVTM and ANQGSEA. CDR3 size: 15 residues. CDR3 DNA sequence: TGCAGCGTTGAAAGGGCTAGCGGGGCCCAAGAGACCCAGCACTTC. Amino acid sequence: CSVERASGAQETQHF.

This clonotype was seen many times. This chain joins TRBV9 and TRBJ2-5, with no clear D. The CDR3 covers 15 residues. Germline values: CDR1 SGDLS, CDR2 YYNGEE. The V end lost 3 bases, the J end lost 2 bases, and 14 bases lay between the germline ends. The chain's CDR3 is CASSDDLGGQETQYF. The CDR3 DNA follows: TGTGCCAGCAGCGACGACCTCGGTGGTCAAGAGACCCAGTACTTC.

This clonotype was counted at least ten times. The chain employs TRBV6-2 or TRBV6-3 and TRBJ1-1; D possibly corresponds to TRBD1 (5 bases). Trimming took 8 bases from V and 3 from J, leaving 13 bases between them. CDR3 length: 13 amino acids. Germline CDR1 reads MNHEY; CDR2 reads SVGEGT. CDR3 nucleotide sequence: TGTGCCAGCGGTGACAGTTTTTACACTGAAGCTTTCTTT. Amino acid sequence: CASGDSFYTEAFF.

This clonotype was counted many times. V is TRBV5-5 and J is TRBJ1-6, with 9 bases fitting TRBD1. Germline assignment: CDR1 SGHKS and CDR2 YYEKEE (reference sequence). The J segment lost 5 bases and the V segment lost 3 bases, leaving 3 bases of the junction unmatched. The CDR3 is 15 amino acids. The CDR3, as DNA: TGTGCCAGCAGCTCCGGGACAGGGAATAATTCACCCCTCCACTTT. Translating it yields CASSSGTGNNSPLHF.

In its sample, this clonotype was seen many times. The J gene is TRBJ2-3, the V gene TRBV6-2 or TRBV6-3; unclear D gene. CDR1 MNHEY and CDR2 SVGEGT come from the germline V gene. The CDR3 contains 15 residues. V dropped 0 bases and J dropped 2 bases, with 9 bases sitting between them. The CDR3 nucleotides are TGTGCCAGCAGTTACTCCGCGAGAGACACAGATACGCAGTATTTT. Its translation is CASSYSARDTDTQYF.

This clonotype has a count of ten or more. The rearrangement links TRBV20-1 to TRBJ2-1; maybe TRBD1 (5 bases). V dropped 6 bases and J dropped 0 bases, with 15 bases sitting between them. This CDR3 spans 15 amino acids. Germline V lookup: CDR1 DFQATT, CDR2 SNEGSKA (reference sequence). The CDR3 is CSAPRQHHSYNEQFF. CDR3 coding DNA: TGCAGTGCCCCAAGACAGCACCACTCCTACAATGAGCAGTTCTTC.